This T cell receptor (beta chain) was recovered during a study of human T cells and chemical hapten exposure. Study-level information: During the roughly 24-week study period, patients had diphenylcyclopropenone applied to the scalp every week. A mostly female patient group had alopecia areata, totalis or universalis. Study observations and caveats: Compared with pre-sensitization or healthy control sets, expanded TCRs clustered more.

There are many counts of this clonotype. Its antigen remains unknown. Time point noted: patch test 2, 6 weeks after DPC sensitization. Treatment indicated: therapeutic diphenylcyclopropenone sensitization with weekly scalp DPC. Total RNA extraction was carried out from unfractionated whole blood. TCRdb re-analysed the RACE reads in MiXCR, keeping a single row per CDR3 protein. The table lists approximately 350,000 distinct CDR3 sequences, around 6% of them singletons. The V end was cut by 6 bases, the J end by 3 bases, with 12 bases between. The length of the CDR3 is 13 residues. Per the germline V gene, CDR1 is ENHRY and CDR2 is SYGVKD.

The rearrangement joins TRBV10-3 to TRBJ2-7; D perhaps matches TRBD2 (6 bases). This receptor was taken from a woman aged 18-29 years with alopecia areata. Some clones in this sample may be carry-over from other donors' samples. The sequences come from whole blood, collected in connection with sensitization to the hapten diphenylcyclopropenone (DPC). CDR3: CAIRQGLNYEQYF. As DNA, the CDR3 is TGTGCCATCAGGCAGGGACTGAACTACGAGCAGTACTTC.